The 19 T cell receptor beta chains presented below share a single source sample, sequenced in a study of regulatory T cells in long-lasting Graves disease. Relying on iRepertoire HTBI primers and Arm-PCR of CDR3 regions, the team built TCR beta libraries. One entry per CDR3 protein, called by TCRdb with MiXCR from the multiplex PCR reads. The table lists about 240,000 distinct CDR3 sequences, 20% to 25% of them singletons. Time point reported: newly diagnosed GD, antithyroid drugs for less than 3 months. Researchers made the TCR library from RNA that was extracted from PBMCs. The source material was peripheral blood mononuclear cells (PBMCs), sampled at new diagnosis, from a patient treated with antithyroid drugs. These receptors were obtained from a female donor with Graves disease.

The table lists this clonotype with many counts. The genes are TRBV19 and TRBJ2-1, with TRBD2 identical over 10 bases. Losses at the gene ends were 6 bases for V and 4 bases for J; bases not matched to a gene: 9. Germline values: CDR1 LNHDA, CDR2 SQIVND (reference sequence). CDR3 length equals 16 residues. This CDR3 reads CASRPLGLAEYNEQFF. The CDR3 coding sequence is TGTGCCAGTAGACCGCTTGGACTAGCGGAGTACAATGAGCAGTTCTTC.

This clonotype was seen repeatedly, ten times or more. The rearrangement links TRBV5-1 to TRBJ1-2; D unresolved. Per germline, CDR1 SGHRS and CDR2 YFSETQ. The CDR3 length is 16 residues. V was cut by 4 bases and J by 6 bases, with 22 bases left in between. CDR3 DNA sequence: TGCGCCAGCAGCCCCCAGACAACAACAAGAGAGCATGGCTACACCTTC. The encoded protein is CASSPQTTTREHGYTF.

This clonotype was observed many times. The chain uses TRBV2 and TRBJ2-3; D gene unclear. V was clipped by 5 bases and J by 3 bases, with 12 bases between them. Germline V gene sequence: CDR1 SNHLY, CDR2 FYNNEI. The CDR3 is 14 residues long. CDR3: CASSFQEPTDTQYF. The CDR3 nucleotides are TGTGCCAGCAGTTTTCAAGAGCCAACAGATACGCAGTATTTT.

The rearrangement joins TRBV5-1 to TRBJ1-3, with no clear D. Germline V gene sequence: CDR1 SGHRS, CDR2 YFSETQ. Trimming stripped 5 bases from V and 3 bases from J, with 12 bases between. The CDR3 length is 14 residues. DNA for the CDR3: TGCGCCAGCAGGACCGGTGGGAGTGGAAACACCATATATTTT. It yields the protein CASRTGGSGNTIYF.

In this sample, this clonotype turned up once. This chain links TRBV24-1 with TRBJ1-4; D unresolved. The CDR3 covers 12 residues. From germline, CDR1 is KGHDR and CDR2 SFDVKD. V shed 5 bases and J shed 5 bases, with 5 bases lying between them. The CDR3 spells CATSGTNEKLFF. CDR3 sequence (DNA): TGTGCCACCAGTGGAACAAATGAAAAACTGTTTTTT.

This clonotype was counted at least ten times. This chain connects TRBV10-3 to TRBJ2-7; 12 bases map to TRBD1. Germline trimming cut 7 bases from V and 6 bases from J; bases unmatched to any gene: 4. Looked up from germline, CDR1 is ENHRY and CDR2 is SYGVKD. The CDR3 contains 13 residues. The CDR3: CAITGTGGREQYF. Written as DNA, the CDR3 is TGTGCCATCACCGGGACAGGGGGCCGCGAGCAGTACTTC.

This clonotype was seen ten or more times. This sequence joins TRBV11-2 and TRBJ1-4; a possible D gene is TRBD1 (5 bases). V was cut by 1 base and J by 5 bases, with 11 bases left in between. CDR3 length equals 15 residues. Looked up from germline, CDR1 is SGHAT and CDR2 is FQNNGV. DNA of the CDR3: TGTGCCAGCAGCTTAGGGCCAGGGTCGAATGAAAAACTGTTTTTT. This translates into CASSLGPGSNEKLFF.

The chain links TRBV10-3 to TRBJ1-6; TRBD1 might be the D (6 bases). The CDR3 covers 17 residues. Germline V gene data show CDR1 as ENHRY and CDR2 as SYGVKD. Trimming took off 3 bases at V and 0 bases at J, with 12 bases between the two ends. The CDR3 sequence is CAISESGHRSYNSPLHF. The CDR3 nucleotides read TGTGCCATCAGTGAATCGGGACACCGCTCCTATAATTCACCCCTCCACTTT.

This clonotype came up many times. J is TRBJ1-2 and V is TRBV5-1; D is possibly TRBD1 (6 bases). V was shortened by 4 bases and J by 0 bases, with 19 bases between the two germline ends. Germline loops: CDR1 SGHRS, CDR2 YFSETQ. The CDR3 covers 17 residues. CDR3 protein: CASSPGRGAESNYGYTF. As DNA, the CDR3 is TGCGCCAGCAGCCCTGGTCGGGGGGCCGAATCTAACTATGGCTACACCTTC. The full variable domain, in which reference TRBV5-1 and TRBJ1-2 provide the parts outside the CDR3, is KAGVTQTPRYLIKTRGQQVTLSCSPISGHRSVSWYQQTPGQGLQFLFEYFSETQRNKGNFPGRFSGRQFSNSRSEMNVSTLELGDSALYLCASSPGRGAESNYGYTFGSGTRLTVV.

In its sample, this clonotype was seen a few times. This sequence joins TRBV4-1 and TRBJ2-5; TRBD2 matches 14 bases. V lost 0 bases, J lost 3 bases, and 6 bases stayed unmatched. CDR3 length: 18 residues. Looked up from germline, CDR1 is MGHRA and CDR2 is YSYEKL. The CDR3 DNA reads TGCGCCAGCAGCCAAGAGTCGGCGGGACTAGCGGGAGAAGAGACCCAGTACTTC. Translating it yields CASSQESAGLAGEETQYF.

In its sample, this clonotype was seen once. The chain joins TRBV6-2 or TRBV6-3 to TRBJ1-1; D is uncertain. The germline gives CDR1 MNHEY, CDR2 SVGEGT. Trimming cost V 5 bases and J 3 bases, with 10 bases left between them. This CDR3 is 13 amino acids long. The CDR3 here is CASSEKAYTEAFF. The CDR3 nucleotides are TGTGCCAGCAGTGAGAAGGCGTACACTGAAGCTTTCTTT.

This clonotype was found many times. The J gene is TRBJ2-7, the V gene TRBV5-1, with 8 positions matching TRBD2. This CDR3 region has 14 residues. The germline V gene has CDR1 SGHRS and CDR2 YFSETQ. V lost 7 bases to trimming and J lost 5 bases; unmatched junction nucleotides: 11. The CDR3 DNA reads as TGCGCCAGCCGACTCGGACTAGCATCCCACGAGCAGTACTTC. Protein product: CASRLGLASHEQYF. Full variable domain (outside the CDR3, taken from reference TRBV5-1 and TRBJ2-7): KAGVTQTPRYLIKTRGQQVTLSCSPISGHRSVSWYQQTPGQGLQFLFEYFSETQRNKGNFPGRFSGRQFSNSRSEMNVSTLELGDSALYLCASRLGLASHEQYFGPGTRLTVT.

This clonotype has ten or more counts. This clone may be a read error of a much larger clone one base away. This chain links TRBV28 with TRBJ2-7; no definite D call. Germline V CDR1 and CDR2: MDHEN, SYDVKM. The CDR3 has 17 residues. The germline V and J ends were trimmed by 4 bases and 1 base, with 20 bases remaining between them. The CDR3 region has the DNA TGTGCCAGCAGTTATGTGCCAATGAGGCTCACGTCCTACGAGCAGTACTTC. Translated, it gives CASSYVPMRLTSYEQYF.

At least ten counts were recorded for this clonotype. The CDR3 loop is CSGFEAETQYF. The DNA of the CDR3 is TGCAGTGGCTTTGAAGCGGAGACCCAGTACTTC. The rearrangement joins TRBV20-1 to TRBJ2-5; no firm D call. The CDR3 covers 11 residues. The germline V gene has CDR1 DFQATT and CDR2 SNEGSKA (reference sequence). The ends were cut back, 7 bases at V and 5 bases at J, with 11 bases in the middle.

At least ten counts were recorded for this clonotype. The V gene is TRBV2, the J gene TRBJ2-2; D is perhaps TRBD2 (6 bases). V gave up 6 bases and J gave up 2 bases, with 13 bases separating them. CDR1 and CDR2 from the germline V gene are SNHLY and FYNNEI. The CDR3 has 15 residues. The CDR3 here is CASRSGTLNTGELFF. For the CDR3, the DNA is TGTGCCAGCAGGTCCGGGACTCTAAACACCGGGGAGCTGTTTTTT.

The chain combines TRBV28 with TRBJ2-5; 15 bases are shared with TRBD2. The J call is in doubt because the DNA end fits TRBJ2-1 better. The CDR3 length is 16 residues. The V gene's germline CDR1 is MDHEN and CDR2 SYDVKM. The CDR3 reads CASRATGLAGGHEQFF. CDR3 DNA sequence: TGTGCCAGCAGGGCAACGGGACTAGCGGGAGGCCATGAGCAGTTCTTC.

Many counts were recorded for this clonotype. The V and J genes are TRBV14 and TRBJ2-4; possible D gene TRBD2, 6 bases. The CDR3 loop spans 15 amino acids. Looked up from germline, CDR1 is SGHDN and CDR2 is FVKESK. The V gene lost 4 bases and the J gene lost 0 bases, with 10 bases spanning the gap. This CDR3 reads CASSRDSLAKNIQYF. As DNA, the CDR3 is TGTGCCAGCAGCCGGGACTCCTTAGCCAAAAACATTCAGTACTTC. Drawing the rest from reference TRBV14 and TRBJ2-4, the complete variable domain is EAGVTQFPSHSVIEKGQTVTLRCDPISGHDNLYWYRRVMGKEIKFLLHFVKESKQDESGMPNNRFLAERTGGTYSTLKVQPAELEDSGVYFCASSRDSLAKNIQYFGAGTRLSVL.

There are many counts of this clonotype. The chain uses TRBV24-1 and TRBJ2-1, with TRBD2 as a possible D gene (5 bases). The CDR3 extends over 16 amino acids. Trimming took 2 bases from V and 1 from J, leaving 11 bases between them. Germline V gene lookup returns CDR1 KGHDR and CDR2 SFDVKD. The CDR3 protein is CATSDSQPGSYNEQFF. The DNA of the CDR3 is TGTGCCACCAGTGATTCACAACCGGGGTCCTACAATGAGCAGTTCTTC.

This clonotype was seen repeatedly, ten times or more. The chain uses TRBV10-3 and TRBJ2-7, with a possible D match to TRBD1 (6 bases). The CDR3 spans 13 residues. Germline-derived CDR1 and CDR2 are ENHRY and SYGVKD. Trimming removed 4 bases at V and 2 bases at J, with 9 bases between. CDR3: CAISVQGTYEQYF. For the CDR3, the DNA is TGTGCCATCAGTGTCCAGGGGACCTACGAGCAGTACTTC.